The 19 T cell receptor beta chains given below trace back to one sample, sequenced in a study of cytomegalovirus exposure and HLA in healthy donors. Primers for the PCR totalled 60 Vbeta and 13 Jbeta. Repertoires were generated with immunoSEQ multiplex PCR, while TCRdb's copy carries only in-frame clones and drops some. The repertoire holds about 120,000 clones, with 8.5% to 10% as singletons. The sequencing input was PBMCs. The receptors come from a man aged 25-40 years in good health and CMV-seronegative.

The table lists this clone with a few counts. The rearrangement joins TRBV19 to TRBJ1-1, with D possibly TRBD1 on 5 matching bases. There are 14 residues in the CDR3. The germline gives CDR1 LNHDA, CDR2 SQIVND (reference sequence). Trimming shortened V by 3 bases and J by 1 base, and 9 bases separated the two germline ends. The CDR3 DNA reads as TGTGCCAGTAGTATTTTGGGGGGGAACACTGAAGCTTTCTTT. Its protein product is CASSILGGNTEAFF.

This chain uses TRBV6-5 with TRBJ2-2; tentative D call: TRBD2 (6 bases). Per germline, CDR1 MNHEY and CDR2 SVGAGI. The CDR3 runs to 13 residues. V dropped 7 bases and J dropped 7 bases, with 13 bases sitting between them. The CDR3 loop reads CASTQPGSGELFF. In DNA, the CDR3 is TGTGCCAGCACCCAACCCGGGAGCGGGGAGCTGTTTTTT.

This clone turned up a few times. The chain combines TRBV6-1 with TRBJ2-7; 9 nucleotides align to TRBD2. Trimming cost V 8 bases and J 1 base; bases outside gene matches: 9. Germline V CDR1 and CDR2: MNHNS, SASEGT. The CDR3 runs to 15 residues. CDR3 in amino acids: CASGTSGSTSYEQYF. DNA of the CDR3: TGTGCCAGCGGAACTAGCGGGTCCACTTCCTACGAGCAGTACTTC.

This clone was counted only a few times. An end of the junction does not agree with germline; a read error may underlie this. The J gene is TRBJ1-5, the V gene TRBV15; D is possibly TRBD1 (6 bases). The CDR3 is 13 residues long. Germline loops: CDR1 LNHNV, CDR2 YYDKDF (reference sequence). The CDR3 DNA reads TGTGCCACCAGCCGAGAGGGGGGTGGGCCCCAGCATTTT. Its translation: CATSREGGGPQHF.

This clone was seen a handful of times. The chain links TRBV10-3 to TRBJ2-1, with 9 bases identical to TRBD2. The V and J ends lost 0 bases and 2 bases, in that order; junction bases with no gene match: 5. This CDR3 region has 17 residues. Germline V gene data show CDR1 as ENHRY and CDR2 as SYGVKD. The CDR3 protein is CAISESGAGGTYNEQFF. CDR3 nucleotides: TGTGCCATCAGTGAGTCCGGAGCGGGAGGCACCTACAATGAGCAGTTCTTC.

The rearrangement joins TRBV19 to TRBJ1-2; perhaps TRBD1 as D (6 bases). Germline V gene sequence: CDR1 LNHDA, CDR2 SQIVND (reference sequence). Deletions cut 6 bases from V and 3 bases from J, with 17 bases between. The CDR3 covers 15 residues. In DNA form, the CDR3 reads TGTGCCAGTAGCCAGACTCACAGGGATCACTATGGCTACACCTTC. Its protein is CASSQTHRDHYGYTF.

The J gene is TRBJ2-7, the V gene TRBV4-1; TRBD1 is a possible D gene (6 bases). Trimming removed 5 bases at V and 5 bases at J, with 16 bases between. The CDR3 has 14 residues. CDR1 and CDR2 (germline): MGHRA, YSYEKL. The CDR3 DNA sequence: TGCGCCAGCAGCTACACAACAGGGCGCGACGAGCAGTACTTC. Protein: CASSYTTGRDEQYF.

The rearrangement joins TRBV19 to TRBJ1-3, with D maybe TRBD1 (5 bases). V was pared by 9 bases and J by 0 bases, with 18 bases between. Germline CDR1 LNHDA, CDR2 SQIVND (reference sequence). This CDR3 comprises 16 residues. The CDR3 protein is CASGGERSSSGNTIYF. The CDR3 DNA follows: TGTGCCAGCGGAGGGGAGCGATCGAGCTCTGGAAACACCATATATTTT.

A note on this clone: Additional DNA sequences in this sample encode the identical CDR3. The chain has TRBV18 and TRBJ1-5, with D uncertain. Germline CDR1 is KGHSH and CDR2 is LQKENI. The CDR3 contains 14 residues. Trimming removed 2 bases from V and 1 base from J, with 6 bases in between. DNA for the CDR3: TGTGCCAGCTCACCAGGGAGGAGCAATCAGCCCCAGCATTTT. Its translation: CASSPGRSNQPQHF.

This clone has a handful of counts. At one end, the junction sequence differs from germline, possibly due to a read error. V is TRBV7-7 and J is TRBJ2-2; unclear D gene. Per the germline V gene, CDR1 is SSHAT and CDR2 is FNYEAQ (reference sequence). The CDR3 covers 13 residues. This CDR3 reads CASSLELTGELFF. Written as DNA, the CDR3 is TGTGCTAGCAGCTTAGAGCTAACCGGGGAGCTGTTTTTT. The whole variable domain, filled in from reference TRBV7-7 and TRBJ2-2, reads GAGVSQSPRYKVTKRGQDVTLRCDPISSHATLYWYQQALGQGPEFLTYFNYEAQPDKSGLPSDRFSAERPEGSISTLTIQRTEQRDSAMYRCASSLELTGELFFGEGSRLTVL.

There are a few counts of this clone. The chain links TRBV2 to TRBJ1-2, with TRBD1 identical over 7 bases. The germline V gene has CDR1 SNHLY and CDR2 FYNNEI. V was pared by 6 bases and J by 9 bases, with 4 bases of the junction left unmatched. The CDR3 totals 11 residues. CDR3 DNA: TGTGCCAGCAGCAAGGGGGCCAGCTACACCTTC. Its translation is CASSKGASYTF.

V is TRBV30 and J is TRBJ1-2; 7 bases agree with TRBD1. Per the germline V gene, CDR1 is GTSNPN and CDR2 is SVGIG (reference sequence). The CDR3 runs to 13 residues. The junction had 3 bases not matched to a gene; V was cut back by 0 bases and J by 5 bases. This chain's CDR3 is CAWSVSGGYGYTF. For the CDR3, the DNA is TGTGCCTGGAGTGTATCAGGGGGTTATGGCTACACCTTC. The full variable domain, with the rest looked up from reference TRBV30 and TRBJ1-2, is SQTIHQWPATLVQPVGSPLSLECTVEGTSNPNLYWYRQAAGRGLQLLFYSVGIGQISSEVPQNLSASRPQDRQFILSSKKLLLSDSGFYLCAWSVSGGYGYTFGSGTRLTVV.

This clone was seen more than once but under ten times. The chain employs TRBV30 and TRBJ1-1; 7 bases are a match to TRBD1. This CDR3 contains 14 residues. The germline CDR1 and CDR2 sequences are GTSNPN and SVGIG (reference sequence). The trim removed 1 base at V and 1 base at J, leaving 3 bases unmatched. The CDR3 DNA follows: TGTGCCTGGAGTGCGGGACAGAAGAACACTGAAGCTTTCTTT. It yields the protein CAWSAGQKNTEAFF. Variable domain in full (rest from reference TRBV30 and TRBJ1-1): SQTIHQWPATLVQPVGSPLSLECTVEGTSNPNLYWYRQAAGRGLQLLFYSVGIGQISSEVPQNLSASRPQDRQFILSSKKLLLSDSGFYLCAWSAGQKNTEAFFGQGTRLTVV.

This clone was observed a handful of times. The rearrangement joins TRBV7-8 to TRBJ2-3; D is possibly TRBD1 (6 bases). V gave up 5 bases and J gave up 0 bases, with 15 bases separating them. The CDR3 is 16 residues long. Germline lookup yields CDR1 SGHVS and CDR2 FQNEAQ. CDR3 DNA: TGTGCCAGCAGCAACTCCCGGGACATAAGCACAGATACGCAGTATTTT. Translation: CASSNSRDISTDTQYF.

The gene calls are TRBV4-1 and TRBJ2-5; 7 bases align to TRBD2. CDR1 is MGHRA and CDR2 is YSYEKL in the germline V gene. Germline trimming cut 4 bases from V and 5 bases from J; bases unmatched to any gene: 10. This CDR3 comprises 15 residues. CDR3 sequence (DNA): TGCGCCAGCAGCCTTCCGGGGAGGGCTGAGGAGACCCAGTACTTC. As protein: CASSLPGRAEETQYF.

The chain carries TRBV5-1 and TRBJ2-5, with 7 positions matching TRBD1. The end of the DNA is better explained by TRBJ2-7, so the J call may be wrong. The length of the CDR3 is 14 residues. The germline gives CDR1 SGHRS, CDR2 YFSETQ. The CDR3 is CASSSTGWSYEQYF. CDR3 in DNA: TGCGCCAGCAGCTCGACAGGGTGGTCCTACGAGCAGTACTTC.

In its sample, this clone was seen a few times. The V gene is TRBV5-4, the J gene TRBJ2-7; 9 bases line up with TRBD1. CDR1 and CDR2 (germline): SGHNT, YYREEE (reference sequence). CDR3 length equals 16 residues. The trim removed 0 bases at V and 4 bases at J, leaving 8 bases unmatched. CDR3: CASSLGQGGKGYEQYF. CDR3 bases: TGTGCCAGCAGCTTGGGACAGGGGGGGAAAGGGTACGAGCAGTACTTC.

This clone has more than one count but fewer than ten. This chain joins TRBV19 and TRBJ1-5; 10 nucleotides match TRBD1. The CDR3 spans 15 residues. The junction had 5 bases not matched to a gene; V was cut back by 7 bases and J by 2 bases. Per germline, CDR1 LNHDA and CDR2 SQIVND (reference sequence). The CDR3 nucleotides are TGTGCCAGTACCGACAGGGGGCTAGGCAATCAGCCCCAGCATTTT. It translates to CASTDRGLGNQPQHF.

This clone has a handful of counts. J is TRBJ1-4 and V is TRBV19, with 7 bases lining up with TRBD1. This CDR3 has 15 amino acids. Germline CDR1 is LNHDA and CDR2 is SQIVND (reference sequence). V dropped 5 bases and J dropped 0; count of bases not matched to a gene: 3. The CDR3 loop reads CASSFQGATNEKLFF. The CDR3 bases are TGTGCCAGTAGTTTTCAGGGGGCAACTAATGAAAAACTGTTTTTT.